This TCR beta chain was captured by sequencing in a study of beta chain features in type 1 diabetes. Findings and limits, study-wide: Shorter TCRB CDR3s, moderately but significantly so, marked every one of the four CD4+ subsets in Type 1 diabetes patients. Patients and controls would be equally affected if PCR favored shorter templates.

All of the sorted populations showed purity greater than 98%. The sequenced template was cDNA made from the entire isolated RNA. Profiling relied on immunoSEQ multiplex PCR, and the TCRdb table lists in-frame clones only, not all of them. This sample has roughly 140,000 clones, with approximately 10% found just once. As concerns this clone: Its specificity is unknown.

The CDR3 totals 15 residues. Germline CDR1 SGHTA, CDR2 FQGNSA. After removal of 4 bases from V and 3 bases from J, the junction contained 5 bases not matched to a gene. This sequence joins TRBV7-2 and TRBJ2-7, with 11 bases identical to TRBD1. The receptor comes from a man aged 18 to 35 in good health. Sequencing used central memory CD4+ T cells from blood. The CDR3 nucleotides read TGTGCCAGCAGCTCCTGGGACAGGGGGGGCTACGAGCAGTACTTC. Protein product: CASSSWDRGGYEQYF. Complete variable domain (other parts from reference TRBV7-2 and TRBJ2-7): GAGVSQSPSNKVTEKGKDVELRCDPISGHTALYWYRQSLGQGLEFLIYFQGNSAPDKSGLPSDRFSAERTGGSVSTLTIQRTQQEDSAVYLCASSSWDRGGYEQYFGPGTRLTVT.